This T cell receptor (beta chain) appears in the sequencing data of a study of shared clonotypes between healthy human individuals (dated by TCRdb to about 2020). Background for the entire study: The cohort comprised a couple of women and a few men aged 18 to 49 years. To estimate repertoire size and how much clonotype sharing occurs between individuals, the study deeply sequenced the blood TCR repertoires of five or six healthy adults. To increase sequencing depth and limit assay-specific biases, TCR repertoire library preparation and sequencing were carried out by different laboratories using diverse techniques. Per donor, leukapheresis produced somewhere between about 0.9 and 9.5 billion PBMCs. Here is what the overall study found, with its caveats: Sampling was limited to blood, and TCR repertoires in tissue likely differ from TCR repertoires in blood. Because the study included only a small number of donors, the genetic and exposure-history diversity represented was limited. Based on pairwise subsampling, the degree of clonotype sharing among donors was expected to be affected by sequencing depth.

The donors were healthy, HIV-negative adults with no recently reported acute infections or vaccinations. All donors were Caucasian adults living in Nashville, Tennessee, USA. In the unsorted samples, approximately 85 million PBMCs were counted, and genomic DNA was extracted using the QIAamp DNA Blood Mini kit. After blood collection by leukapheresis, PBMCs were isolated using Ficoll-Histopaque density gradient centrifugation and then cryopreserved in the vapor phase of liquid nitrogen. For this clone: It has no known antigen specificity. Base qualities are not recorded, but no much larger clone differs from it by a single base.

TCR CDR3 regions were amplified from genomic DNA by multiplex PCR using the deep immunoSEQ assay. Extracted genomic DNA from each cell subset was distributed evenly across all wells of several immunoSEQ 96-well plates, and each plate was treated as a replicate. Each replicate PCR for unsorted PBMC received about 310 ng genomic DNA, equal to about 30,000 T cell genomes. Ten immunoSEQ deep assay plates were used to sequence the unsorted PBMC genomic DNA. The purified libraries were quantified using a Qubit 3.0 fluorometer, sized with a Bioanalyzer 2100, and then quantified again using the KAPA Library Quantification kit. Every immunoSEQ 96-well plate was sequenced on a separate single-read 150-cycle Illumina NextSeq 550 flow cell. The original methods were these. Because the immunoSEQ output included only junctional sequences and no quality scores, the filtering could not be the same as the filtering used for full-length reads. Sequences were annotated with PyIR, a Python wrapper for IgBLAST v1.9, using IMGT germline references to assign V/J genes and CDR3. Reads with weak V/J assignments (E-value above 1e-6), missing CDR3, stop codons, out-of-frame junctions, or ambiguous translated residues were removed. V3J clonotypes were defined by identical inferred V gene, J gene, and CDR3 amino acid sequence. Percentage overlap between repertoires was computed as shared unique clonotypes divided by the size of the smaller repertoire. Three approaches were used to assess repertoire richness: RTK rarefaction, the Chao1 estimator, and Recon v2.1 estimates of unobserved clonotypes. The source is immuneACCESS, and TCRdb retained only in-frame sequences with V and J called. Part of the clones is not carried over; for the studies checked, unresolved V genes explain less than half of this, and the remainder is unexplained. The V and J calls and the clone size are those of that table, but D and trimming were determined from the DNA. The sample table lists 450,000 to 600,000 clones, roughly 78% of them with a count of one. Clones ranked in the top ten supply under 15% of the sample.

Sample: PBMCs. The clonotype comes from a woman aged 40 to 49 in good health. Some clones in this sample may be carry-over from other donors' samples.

The CDR3 region has the sequence CASSRTSVPETQYF. The DNA is TGTGCCAGCAGCCGGACTAGCGTCCCAGAGACCCAGTACTTC. The rearranged segments are TRBV5-6 and TRBJ2-5, and 9 bases in between align with TRBD2. CDR3 length: 14 amino acids, cysteine to phenylalanine. Just CDR3 DNA is preserved here, 42 bases in frame from base 1. From the germline V gene, CDR1 is SGHDT and CDR2 is YYEEEE. Trimming takes 4 bases off V and 4 bases off J; junction bases not matched to a gene: 5.